These 9 T cell receptor beta chains share one sample of origin, sequenced in a study of cytomegalovirus exposure and HLA in healthy donors. Amplification used 60 Vbeta primers and 13 Jbeta primers. Clones were read by immunoSEQ multiplex PCR, and TCRdb kept only the in-frame ones, dropping some. The table includes roughly 140,000 clones, about 80% detected once. Source material: PBMCs. The source of these receptors is a woman aged 40 to 50 in good health and CMV-seropositive.

This chain links TRBV7-9 with TRBJ2-1; possible D gene TRBD1, 5 bases. Per the germline V gene, CDR1 is SEHNR and CDR2 is FQNEAQ (reference sequence). CDR3 length: 13 residues. V lost 4 bases and J 7 bases, leaving 11 bases between the germline ends. The CDR3 protein is CASSSNSGNEQFF. CDR3 coding DNA: TGTGCCAGCAGCTCCAACTCAGGGAATGAGCAGTTCTTC.

This rearrangement joins TRBV7-8 to TRBJ2-1; TRBD2 matches at 13 bases. V lost 4 bases, J lost 7 bases, and 10 bases stayed unmatched. CDR3 length equals 17 residues. Germline CDR1 is SGHVS and CDR2 is FQNEAQ. CDR3 sequence: CASSSGLAGVLGNEQFF. The DNA for the CDR3 is TGTGCCAGCAGCTCTGGACTAGCGGGAGTCTTGGGGAATGAGCAGTTCTTC.

This clone occurred a few times. The sample holds other DNA sequences that translate to the same CDR3. The chain couples TRBV30 to TRBJ1-4, with D tentatively TRBD1 (5 bases). CDR3 length equals 13 residues. Germline CDR1 reads GTSNPN; CDR2 reads SVGIG (reference sequence). V lost 1 base and J 8 bases, leaving 11 bases between the germline ends. The CDR3 nucleotides are TGTGCCTGGAGTGGACGGGCAGGGGAAAAACTGTTTTTT. It yields the protein CAWSGRAGEKLFF. Using reference TRBV30 and TRBJ1-4 for the parts outside the CDR3, the full variable domain is SQTIHQWPATLVQPVGSPLSLECTVEGTSNPNLYWYRQAAGRGLQLLFYSVGIGQISSEVPQNLSASRPQDRQFILSSKKLLLSDSGFYLCAWSGRAGEKLFFGSGTQLSVL.

Only a few counts were recorded for this clone. The gene calls are TRBV18 and TRBJ1-5; the D is unclear. The CDR3 length is 13 residues. Trimming took off 6 bases at V and 6 bases at J, with 12 bases between the two ends. The V gene's germline CDR1 is KGHSH and CDR2 LQKENI. DNA for the CDR3: TGTGCCAGCTCGGTCGAGGTGGGTCAGCCCCAGCATTTT. Protein sequence: CASSVEVGQPQHF.

This chain joins TRBV5-6 and TRBJ2-5, with TRBD2 identical over 12 bases. Germline assignment: CDR1 SGHDT and CDR2 YYEEEE. This CDR3 is built from 17 residues. Unmatched junction bases numbered 10, after V lost 4 bases and J lost 3 bases. The CDR3 region is CASSDPPTSGRKETQYF. CDR3 in DNA: TGTGCCAGCAGCGATCCGCCGACTAGCGGGAGAAAAGAGACCCAGTACTTC.

This chain uses TRBV11-2 with TRBJ1-4; D not certain. Germline-derived CDR1 and CDR2 are SGHAT and FQNNGV. CDR3 length: 15 amino acids. Trimming left V 2 bases short and J 5 bases short, with 12 bases between. CDR3 nucleotide sequence: TGTGCCAGCAGCTTAACTTTTCATCTAAATGAAAAACTGTTTTTT. Amino acid sequence: CASSLTFHLNEKLFF.

The V gene is TRBV5-1, the J gene TRBJ2-5; TRBD2 might be the D (6 bases). CDR1 SGHRS and CDR2 YFSETQ come from the germline V gene. Trimming pared 4 bases from V and 5 bases from J, leaving 15 bases between. CDR3 length equals 14 residues. As DNA, the CDR3 is TGCGCCAGCAGCCGCACCCTCAGCGGGGAGACCCAGTACTTC. It is translated as CASSRTLSGETQYF.

The sample holds a few counts of this clone. The gene calls are TRBV7-2 and TRBJ1-2, with D hard to call. The CDR3 runs to 12 residues. Per germline, CDR1 SGHTA and CDR2 FQGNSA. V dropped 5 bases and J dropped 7 bases, with 11 bases sitting between them. The CDR3 region is CASSPFPGGYTF. CDR3 nucleotides: TGTGCCAGCAGCCCGTTTCCGGGTGGCTACACCTTC.

The V and J genes are TRBV7-2 and TRBJ1-5; TRBD1 aligns across 7 bases. CDR3 length: 16 amino acids. Trimming at V came to 2 bases and at J to 7 bases, leaving 11 bases not matched to a gene. The germline gives CDR1 SGHTA, CDR2 FQGNSA. The CDR3 nucleotides read TGTGCCAGCAGCTTACGGACAGGCCCCCGGGGGCAGCCCCAGCATTTT. This sequence encodes CASSLRTGPRGQPQHF.